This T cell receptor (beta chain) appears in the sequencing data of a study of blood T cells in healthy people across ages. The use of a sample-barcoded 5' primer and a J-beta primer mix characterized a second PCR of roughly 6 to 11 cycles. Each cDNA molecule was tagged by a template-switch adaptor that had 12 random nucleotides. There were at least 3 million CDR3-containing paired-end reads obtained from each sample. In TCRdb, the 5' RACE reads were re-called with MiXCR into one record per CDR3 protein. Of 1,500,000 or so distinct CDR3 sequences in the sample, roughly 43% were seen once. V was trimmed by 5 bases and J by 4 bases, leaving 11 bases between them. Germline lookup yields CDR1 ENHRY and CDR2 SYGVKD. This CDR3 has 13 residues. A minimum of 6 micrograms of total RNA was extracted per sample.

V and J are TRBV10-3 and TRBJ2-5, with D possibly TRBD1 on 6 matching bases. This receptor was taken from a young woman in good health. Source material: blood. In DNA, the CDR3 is TGTGCCATCAGTTCAGGGGTAGGAGAGACCCAGTACTTC. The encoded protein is CAISSGVGETQYF.